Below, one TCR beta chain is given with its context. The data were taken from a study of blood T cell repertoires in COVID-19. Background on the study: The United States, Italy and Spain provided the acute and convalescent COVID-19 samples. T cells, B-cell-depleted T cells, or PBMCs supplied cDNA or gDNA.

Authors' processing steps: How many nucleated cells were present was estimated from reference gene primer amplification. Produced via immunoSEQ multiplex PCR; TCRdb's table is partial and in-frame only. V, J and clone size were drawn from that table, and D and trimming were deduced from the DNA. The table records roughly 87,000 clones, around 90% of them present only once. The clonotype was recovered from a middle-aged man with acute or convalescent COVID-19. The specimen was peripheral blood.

CDR3 amino acids: CATSDSGQGRGYTF. The CDR3 DNA is TGTGCCACCAGTGACTCAGGACAGGGGCGCGGCTACACCTTC. V gene TRBV24-1 combines with J gene TRBJ1-2, with 9 bases lining up with TRBD1. V lost 4 bases to trimming and J lost 8 bases; unmatched junction nucleotides: 7. The CDR3 runs 14 residues. The germline CDR1 and CDR2 sequences are KGHDR and SFDVKD.